This T cell receptor beta chain was observed in a study of technical replicates of blood from a few donors (dated by TCRdb to between 2016 and 2019). V is pruned by 6 bases and J by 6 bases, leaving 13 bases of the junction without a gene match. From the cysteine through the phenylalanine, the CDR3 covers 16 amino acids. Of all the DNA, just the CDR3 is kept, 48 bases in frame from base 1. Sequences SGDLS (CDR1) and YYNGEE (CDR2) are obtained from the germline V gene. A note on this clone: Its antigen target is currently unknown. Qualities for individual bases were not recorded, and no much larger clone is one base off.

Libraries were constructed by the immunoSEQ multiplex PCR assay. TCRdb obtained this table from immuneACCESS and retained in-frame rearrangements with V and J assigned. These tables miss some clones; where compared with another copy, unresolved V genes account for less than half of the shortfall, and the remainder is unexplained. Across this sample there are about 75,000 clones, with about 97% seen only once. Around 0.2% of the sample goes to the ten largest clones. The V and J genes are TRBV9 and TRBJ2-3; 10 bases in between match TRBD2. The sample was T cells isolated from PBMCs. This receptor was obtained from a human donor in good health. The DNA sequence is TGTGCCAGCACCCAGATACTAGCGGGACCCGGGGATACGCAGTATTTT. Its translation reads: CASTQILAGPGDTQYF.